Listed below are T cell receptor beta chains from one sample, sequenced in a study of blood T cell repertoires in COVID-19. Sequencing used immunoSEQ multiplex PCR; TCRdb keeps in-frame clones, though not all of them. The table has approximately 340,000 clones, 65% to 85% seen once. The specimen was peripheral blood. The origin of the receptors is a man aged 25-40 years with active or convalescent COVID-19. Each CDR3 is given without its conserved first and last residue.

v_gene,j_gene,CDR3aa
TRBV30,TRBJ1-2,AWSGIRTGAEPYYGYT
TRBV1,TRBJ2-3,TSSQVTEGTSTDTQY
TRBV6-5,TRBJ2-1,ASSYGTSSHNEQF
TRBV28,TRBJ1-6,ASIVGQGYNSPLH
TRBV21-1,TRBJ2-1,ASSKVGGTGESNEQF
TRBV5-1,TRBJ1-1,ASSRTGGMNTEAF
TRBV10-3,TRBJ2-5,AISENIAAGETQY
TRBV4-1,TRBJ2-7,ASSQDTGIPGYEQY
TRBV19,TRBJ2-7,ASSKRTFSYEQY
TRBV2,TRBJ1-2,ASRQGNGYT
TRBV30,TRBJ1-3,AWKEGAGGNTIY
TRBV9,TRBJ2-7,ASSADPGDSYEQY
TRBV24-1,TRBJ2-5,ATSDQSGGSWTQY
TRBV7-3,TRBJ2-1,ASSFGLAGWNEQF
TRBV12-3/TRBV12-4,TRBJ1-3,ASSLGDTIY
TRBV5-1,TRBJ2-7,ASSAGLHYEQY